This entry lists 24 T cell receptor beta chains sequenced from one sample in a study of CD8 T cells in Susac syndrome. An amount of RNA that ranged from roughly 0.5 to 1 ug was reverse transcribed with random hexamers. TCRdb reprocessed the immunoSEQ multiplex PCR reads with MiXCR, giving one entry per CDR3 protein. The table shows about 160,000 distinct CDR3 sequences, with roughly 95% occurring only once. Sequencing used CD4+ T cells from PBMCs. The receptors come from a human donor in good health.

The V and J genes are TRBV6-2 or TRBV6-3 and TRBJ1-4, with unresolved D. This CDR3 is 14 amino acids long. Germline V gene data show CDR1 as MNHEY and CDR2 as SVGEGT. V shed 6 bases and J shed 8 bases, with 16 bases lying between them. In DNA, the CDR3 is TGTGCCAGCAGCCCTTTAACCTGGATGGAAAAACTGTTTTTT. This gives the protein CASSPLTWMEKLFF.

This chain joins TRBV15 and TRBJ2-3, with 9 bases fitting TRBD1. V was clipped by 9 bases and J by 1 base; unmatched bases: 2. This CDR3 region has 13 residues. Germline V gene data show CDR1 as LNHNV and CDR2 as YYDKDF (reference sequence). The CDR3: CATTGGGTDTQYF. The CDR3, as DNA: TGTGCCACGACAGGGGGTGGCACAGATACGCAGTATTTT.

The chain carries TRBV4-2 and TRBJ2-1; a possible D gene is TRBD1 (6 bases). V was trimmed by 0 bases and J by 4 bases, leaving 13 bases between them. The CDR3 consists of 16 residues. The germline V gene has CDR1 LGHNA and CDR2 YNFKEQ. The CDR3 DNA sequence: TGTGCCAGCAGCCAAGACTCAGGGGCCGGTTACAATGAGCAGTTCTTC. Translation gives CASSQDSGAGYNEQFF.

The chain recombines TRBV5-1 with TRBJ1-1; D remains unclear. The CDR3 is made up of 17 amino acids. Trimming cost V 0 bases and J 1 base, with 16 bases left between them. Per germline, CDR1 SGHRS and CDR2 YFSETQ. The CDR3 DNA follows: TGCGCCAGCAGCTTGGACCCCCCAGGTTACGGGAACACTGAAGCTTTCTTT. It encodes CASSLDPPGYGNTEAFF.

CDR3 loop: CASKSRDTYNSPLHF. The CDR3 coding sequence is TGTGCCAGTAAGTCCAGGGACACCTATAATTCACCCCTCCACTTT. The V call is TRBV19, the J call TRBJ1-6, with D perhaps matching TRBD1 (6 bases). The CDR3 loop spans 15 amino acids. Germline V gives CDR1 LNHDA, CDR2 SQIVND (reference sequence). V lost 7 bases, J lost 2 bases, and 12 bases lay in between.

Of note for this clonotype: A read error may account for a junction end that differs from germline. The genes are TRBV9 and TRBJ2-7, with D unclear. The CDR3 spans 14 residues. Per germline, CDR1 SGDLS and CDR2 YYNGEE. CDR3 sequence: CVSSADRRPYEQYF. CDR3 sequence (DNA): TGTGTCAGCAGCGCGGACCGTAGGCCCTACGAGCAGTACTTC.

The CDR3 sequence is CASSLGQGEQPQHF. In DNA, the CDR3 is TGTGCCAGCAGCTTGGGCCAGGGAGAACAGCCCCAGCATTTT. V usage is TRBV5-6 and J usage is TRBJ1-5; possible D gene TRBD1, 5 bases. The germline CDR1 and CDR2 sequences are SGHDT and YYEEEE. The CDR3 runs to 14 residues. Trimming cost V 0 bases and J 7 bases, with 11 bases left between them. Complete variable domain (other parts from reference TRBV5-6 and TRBJ1-5): DAGVTQSPTHLIKTRGQQVTLRCSPKSGHDTVSWYQQALGQGPQFIFQYYEEEERQRGNFPDRFSGHQFPNYSSELNVNALLLGDSALYLCASSLGQGEQPQHFGDGTRLSIL.

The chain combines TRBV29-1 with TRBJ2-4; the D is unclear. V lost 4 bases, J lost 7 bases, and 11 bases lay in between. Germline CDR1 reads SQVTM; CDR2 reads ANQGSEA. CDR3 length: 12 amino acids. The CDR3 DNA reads TGCAGCGTTGGATCTGGGTCGAACATTCAGTACTTC. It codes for CSVGSGSNIQYF. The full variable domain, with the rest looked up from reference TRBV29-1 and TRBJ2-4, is SAVISQKPSRDICQRGTSLTIQCQVDSQVTMMFWYRQQPGQSLTLIATANQGSEATYESGFVIDKFPISRPNLTFSTLTVSNMSPEDSSIYLCSVGSGSNIQYFGAGTRLSVL.

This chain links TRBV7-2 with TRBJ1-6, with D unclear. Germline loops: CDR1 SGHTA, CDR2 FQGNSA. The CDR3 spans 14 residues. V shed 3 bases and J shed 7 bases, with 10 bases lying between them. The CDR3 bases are TGTGCCAGCAGCTTTAGTCCAGTCAATTCACCCCTCCACTTT. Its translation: CASSFSPVNSPLHF.

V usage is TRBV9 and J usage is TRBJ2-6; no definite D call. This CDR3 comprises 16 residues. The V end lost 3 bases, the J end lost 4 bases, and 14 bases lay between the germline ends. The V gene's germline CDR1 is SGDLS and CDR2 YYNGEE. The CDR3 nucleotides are TGTGCCAGCAGCGCGAACCAGGCGATAGGGGCCAACGTCCTGACTTTC. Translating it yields CASSANQAIGANVLTF.

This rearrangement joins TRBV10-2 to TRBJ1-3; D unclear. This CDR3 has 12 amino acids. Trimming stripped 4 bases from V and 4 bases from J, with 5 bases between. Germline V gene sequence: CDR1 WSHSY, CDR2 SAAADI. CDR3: CASSGAGNTIYF. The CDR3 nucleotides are TGCGCCAGCAGTGGGGCAGGAAACACCATATATTTT.

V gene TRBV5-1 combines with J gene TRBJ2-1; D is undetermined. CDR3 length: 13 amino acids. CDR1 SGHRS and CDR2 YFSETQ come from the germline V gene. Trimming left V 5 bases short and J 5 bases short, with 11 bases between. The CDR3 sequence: CASRIQSDNEQFF. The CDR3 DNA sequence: TGCGCCAGCAGAATTCAGTCGGACAATGAGCAGTTCTTC.

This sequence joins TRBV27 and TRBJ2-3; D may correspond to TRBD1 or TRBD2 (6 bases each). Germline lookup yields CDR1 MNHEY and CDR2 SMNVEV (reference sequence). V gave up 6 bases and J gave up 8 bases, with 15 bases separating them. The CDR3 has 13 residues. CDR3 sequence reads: CASSLFGGGTQYF. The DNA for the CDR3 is TGTGCCAGCAGCCTCTTCGGGGGCGGTACGCAGTATTTT.

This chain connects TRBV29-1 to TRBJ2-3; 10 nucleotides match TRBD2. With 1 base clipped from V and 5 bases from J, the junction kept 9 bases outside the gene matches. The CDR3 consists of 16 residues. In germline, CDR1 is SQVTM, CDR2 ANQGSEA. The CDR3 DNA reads TGCAGCGTTGAAGGGAGCAGCGGGGGGGCGAGAGATACGCAGTATTTT. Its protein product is CSVEGSSGGARDTQYF.

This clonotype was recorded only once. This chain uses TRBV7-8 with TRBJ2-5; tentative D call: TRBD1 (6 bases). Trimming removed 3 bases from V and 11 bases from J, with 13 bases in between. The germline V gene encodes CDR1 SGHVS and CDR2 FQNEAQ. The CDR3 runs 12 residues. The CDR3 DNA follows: TGTGCCAGCAGCTTTGATACAGGGCCTCAGTACTTC. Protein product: CASSFDTGPQYF.

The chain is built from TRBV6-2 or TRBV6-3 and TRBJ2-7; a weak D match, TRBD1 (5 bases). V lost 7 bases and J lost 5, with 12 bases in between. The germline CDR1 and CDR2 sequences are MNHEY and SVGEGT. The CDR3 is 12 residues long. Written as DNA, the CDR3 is TGTGCCAGCACACAGGACGTGAACGAGCAGTACTTC. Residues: CASTQDVNEQYF.

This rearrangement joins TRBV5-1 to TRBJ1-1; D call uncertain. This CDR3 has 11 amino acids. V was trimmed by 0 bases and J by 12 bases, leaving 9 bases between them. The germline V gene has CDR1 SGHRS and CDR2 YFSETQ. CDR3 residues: CASSLGTRTFF. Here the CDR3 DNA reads TGCGCCAGCAGCTTGGGGACCAGGACTTTCTTT. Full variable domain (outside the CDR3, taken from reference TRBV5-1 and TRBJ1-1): KAGVTQTPRYLIKTRGQQVTLSCSPISGHRSVSWYQQTPGQGLQFLFEYFSETQRNKGNFPGRFSGRQFSNSRSEMNVSTLELGDSALYLCASSLGTRTFFGQGTRLTVV.

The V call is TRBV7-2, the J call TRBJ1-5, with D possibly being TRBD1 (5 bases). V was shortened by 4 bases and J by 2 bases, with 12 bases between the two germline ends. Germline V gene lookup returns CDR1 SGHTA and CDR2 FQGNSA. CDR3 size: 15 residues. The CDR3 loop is CASSWGGNGNQPQHF. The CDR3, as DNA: TGTGCCAGCAGCTGGGGGGGGAACGGCAATCAGCCCCAGCATTTT.

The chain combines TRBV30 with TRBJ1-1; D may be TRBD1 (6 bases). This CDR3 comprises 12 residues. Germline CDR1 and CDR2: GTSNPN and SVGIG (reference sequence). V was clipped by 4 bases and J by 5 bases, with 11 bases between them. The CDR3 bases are TGTGCCTGGACGGGAGGGGGAACTGAAGCTTTCTTT. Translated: CAWTGGGTEAFF. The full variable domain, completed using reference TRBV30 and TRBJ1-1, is SQTIHQWPATLVQPVGSPLSLECTVEGTSNPNLYWYRQAAGRGLQLLFYSVGIGQISSEVPQNLSASRPQDRQFILSSKKLLLSDSGFYLCAWTGGGTEAFFGQGTRLTVV.

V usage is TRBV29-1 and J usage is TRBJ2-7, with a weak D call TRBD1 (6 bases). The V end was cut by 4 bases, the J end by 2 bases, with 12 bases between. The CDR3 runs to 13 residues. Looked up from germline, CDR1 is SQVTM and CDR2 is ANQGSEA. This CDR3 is CSVAPAGAYEQYF. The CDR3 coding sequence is TGCAGCGTTGCTCCCGCAGGGGCCTACGAGCAGTACTTC.

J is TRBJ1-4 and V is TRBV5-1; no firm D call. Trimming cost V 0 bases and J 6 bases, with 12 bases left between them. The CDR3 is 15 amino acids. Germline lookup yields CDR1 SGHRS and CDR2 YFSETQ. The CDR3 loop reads CASSLAGQPYEKLFF. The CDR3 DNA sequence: TGCGCCAGCAGCTTGGCCGGGCAGCCTTATGAAAAACTGTTTTTT.

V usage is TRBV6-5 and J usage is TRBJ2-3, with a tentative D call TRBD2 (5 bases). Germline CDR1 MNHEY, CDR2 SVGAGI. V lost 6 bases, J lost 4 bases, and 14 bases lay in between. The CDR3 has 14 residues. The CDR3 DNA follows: TGTGCCAGCAGACTCTTTGGACTTTCAGATACGCAGTATTTT. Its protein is CASRLFGLSDTQYF.

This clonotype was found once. CDR3 loop: CASSVNRGGEQFF. In DNA form, the CDR3 reads TGTGCCAGCAGCGTAAACAGGGGAGGTGAGCAGTTCTTC. The gene calls are TRBV11-1 and TRBJ2-1; D is possibly TRBD1 (7 bases). Trimming cost V 5 bases and J 9 bases, with 14 bases left between them. This CDR3 comprises 13 residues. CDR1 and CDR2 (germline): SGHAT, FQDESV (reference sequence).

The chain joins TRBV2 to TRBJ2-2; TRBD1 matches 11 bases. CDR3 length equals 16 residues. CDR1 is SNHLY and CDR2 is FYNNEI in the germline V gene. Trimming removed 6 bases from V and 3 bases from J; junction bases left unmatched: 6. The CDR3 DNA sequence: TGTGCCAGCAGGGACAGGGGGCTGACGGACACCGGGGAGCTGTTTTTT. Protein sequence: CASRDRGLTDTGELFF.